The 2 T cell receptor beta chains in this list originate from one sample, sequenced in a study of cytotoxic CD8 clonotypes in ibrutinib-treated CLL. This table comes from immunoSEQ multiplex PCR, and its TCRdb copy is limited to in-frame clones, with some not included. This table has about 50,000 clones, more than 55% appearing once. The sample was PBMCs, taken after 24 months of ibrutinib treatment. The receptors were gathered from a human donor with chronic lymphocytic leukemia.

This clone was counted between two and nine times. The rearrangement joins TRBV7-8 to TRBJ2-5, with a tentative D call TRBD1 (5 bases). Germline V CDR1 and CDR2: SGHVS, FQNEAQ. Trimming removed 6 bases from V and 4 bases from J, with 12 bases in between. The CDR3 runs 13 residues. The CDR3 DNA follows: TGTGCCAGCAGACGACAGCTCTCAGAGACCCAGTACTTC. This sequence encodes CASRRQLSETQYF. Together with reference TRBV7-8 and TRBJ2-5, the CDR3 gives the full variable domain: GAGVSQSPRYKVAKRGQDVALRCDPISGHVSLFWYQQALGQGPEFLTYFQNEAQLDKSGLPSDRFFAERPEGSVSTLKIQRTQQEDSAVYLCASRRQLSETQYFGPGTRLLVL.

The J gene is TRBJ1-2, the V gene TRBV29-1; no firm D call. There are 16 residues in the CDR3. Between the trimmed V and J ends, which lost 7 bases and 2 bases, there was a span of 23 bases. From germline, CDR1 is SQVTM and CDR2 ANQGSEA. The CDR3 region has the DNA TGCAGCGCTGTCTCACGAGTGGGCAGCAGGAACTATGGCTACACCTTC. Its protein product is CSAVSRVGSRNYGYTF.